The clone carrying this T cell receptor (beta chain) appeared a few times. The record originates from a study of Ad26.COV2.S vaccination and SARS-CoV-2 variants. Per germline, CDR1 DFQATT and CDR2 SNEGSKA (reference sequence). With 3 bases removed from V and 2 bases from J, the gap between germline ends came to 12 bases. The CDR3 covers 14 residues. Sequencing was performed with immunoSEQ multiplex PCR; in TCRdb, only in-frame clones are kept and a portion is missing. The table shows around 300,000 clones, with about 88% occurring only once. Documented treatment: roughly 20 received Ad26.COV2.S at low or high dose, single or two shots; 5 received placebo; per-sample allocation not given. Sampling happened 63 days after the first vaccine or placebo injection.

This sequence joins TRBV20-1 and TRBJ2-3; possibly TRBD2 for D (6 bases). This TCR came from a person aged 18-60 years who received the Ad26.COV2.S COVID-19 vaccine or a placebo. The input for sequencing was peripheral blood, taken in a trial of Ad26.COV2.S vaccine versus placebo. CDR3 sequence: CSASGGGFTDTQYF. In DNA, the CDR3 is TGCAGTGCTAGTGGAGGAGGGTTCACAGATACGCAGTATTTT.